This TCR beta chain was sequenced for a study of early T cells in non-severe SARS-CoV-2 infection. As part of library construction, unique molecular identifiers were attached to individual cDNA molecules. TCRdb re-called the 5' RACE reads with MiXCR, one entry per CDR3 protein. Among approximately 73,000 distinct CDR3 sequences listed, approximately 11% were seen once. Trimming stripped 3 bases from V and 5 bases from J, with 14 bases between. Germline lookup yields CDR1 SGHAT and CDR2 FQDESV (reference sequence). The CDR3 consists of 16 residues. Material for sequencing was whole blood. This receptor was taken from an adult who was a healthcare worker with PCR-confirmed SARS-CoV-2 infection or an uninfected control (not recorded which). The chain links TRBV11-1 to TRBJ2-6; D perhaps matches TRBD1 (6 bases). CDR3 protein: CASSFRDTPWANVLTF. DNA for the CDR3: TGTGCCAGCAGCTTCCGGGACACACCTTGGGCCAACGTCCTGACTTTC.